The 17 T cell receptor beta chains in this list originate from one sample, sequenced in a study of blood T cell repertoires in COVID-19. This table comes from immunoSEQ multiplex PCR, and its TCRdb copy is limited to in-frame clones, with some not included. The table has 130,000 to 150,000 clones, roughly 81% seen once; the top ten hold about 2.6%. The sequenced sample consisted of peripheral blood. The receptor source for this set is a human donor with acute or convalescent COVID-19. The donor label of this sample is uncertain.

A single count supports this clone. The chain recombines TRBV5-1 with TRBJ1-2, with 7 positions matching TRBD1. This CDR3 region has 14 residues. Germline V CDR1 and CDR2: SGHRS, YFSETQ. With 4 bases clipped from V and 4 bases from J, the junction kept 7 bases outside the gene matches. CDR3 residues: CASSPRQGLYGYTF. In DNA form, the CDR3 reads TGCGCCAGCAGCCCCAGACAGGGACTCTATGGCTACACCTTC.

V gene TRBV5-8 combines with J gene TRBJ1-1; 9 positions match TRBD1. Germline values: CDR1 SGHTS, CDR2 YDEGEE. The CDR3 has 14 residues. V was pared by 3 bases and J by 3 bases, with 3 bases of the junction left unmatched. This CDR3 reads CASSSGQGYTEAFF. The CDR3 region has the DNA TGTGCCAGCAGCTCCGGACAGGGGTACACTGAAGCTTTCTTT.

This sequence joins TRBV28 and TRBJ1-1; D may be TRBD1 (5 bases). The ends were cut back, 7 bases at V and 0 bases at J, with 9 bases in the middle. Germline CDR1 reads MDHEN; CDR2 reads SYDVKM. The length of the CDR3 is 13 residues. In DNA form, the CDR3 reads TGTGCCAGCATAGGGGCGGTGAACACTGAAGCTTTCTTT. Its translation: CASIGAVNTEAFF.

The V gene is TRBV6-5, the J gene TRBJ1-4; 10 positions agree with TRBD1. Germline V gene sequence: CDR1 MNHEY, CDR2 SVGAGI. Germline trimming cut 7 bases from V and 7 bases from J; bases unmatched to any gene: 3. The CDR3 covers 13 residues. The CDR3 here is CASTGTGVEKLFF. As DNA, the CDR3 is TGTGCCAGCACCGGGACAGGGGTTGAAAAACTGTTTTTT.

The V and J genes are TRBV7-2 and TRBJ1-3, with D uncertain. Germline CDR1 reads SGHTA; CDR2 reads FQGNSA. V was pared by 2 bases and J by 0 bases, with 5 bases between. This CDR3 has 14 residues. The CDR3 here is CASSLYTSGNTIYF. The CDR3 region has the DNA TGTGCCAGCAGCTTATACACCTCTGGAAACACCATATATTTT.

The chain links TRBV4-3 to TRBJ2-1, with 7 bases lining up with TRBD1. The trim removed 0 bases at V and 5 bases at J, leaving 4 bases unmatched. The CDR3 covers 15 residues. CDR1 is LGHNA, CDR2 YSLEER, per germline. This chain's CDR3 is CASSQDSDRDNEQFF. The CDR3 DNA follows: TGCGCCAGCAGCCAAGATAGTGACAGGGACAATGAGCAGTTCTTC.

Points on this clone: The same CDR3 arises from other DNA sequences in this sample as well. J is TRBJ2-5 and V is TRBV12-3 or TRBV12-4; D is ambiguous. The V end lost 3 bases, the J end lost 5 bases, and 4 bases lay between the germline ends. The CDR3 has 11 amino acids. The CDR3 DNA follows: TGTGCCAGCAGTTTGGAGGAGACCCAGTACTTC. This gives the protein CASSLEETQYF.

The J gene is TRBJ2-5, the V gene TRBV27; D is perhaps TRBD1 (9 bases). The germline V gene encodes CDR1 MNHEY and CDR2 SMNVEV (reference sequence). CDR3 length equals 19 residues. V lost 1 base to trimming and J lost 9 bases, with 30 bases between them. The CDR3 sequence is CASSLLGQGLTSGRSAQYF. The DNA of the CDR3 is TGTGCCAGCAGTTTATTAGGACAGGGGCTAACTAGCGGTCGGTCGGCCCAGTACTTC.

The rearrangement uses TRBV5-5 and TRBJ1-1; possibly TRBD1 for D (6 bases). The germline V gene has CDR1 SGHKS and CDR2 YYEKEE (reference sequence). The CDR3 loop spans 14 amino acids. Trimming shortened V by 1 base and J by 4 bases, and 11 bases separated the two germline ends. CDR3 sequence: CASSLRTGSTEAFF. CDR3 nucleotides: TGTGCCAGCAGCTTGAGAACAGGGTCCACTGAAGCTTTCTTT. Supplemented by reference TRBV5-5 and TRBJ1-1, the full variable domain reads DAGVTQSPTHLIKTRGQQVTLRCSPISGHKSVSWYQQVLGQGPQFIFQYYEKEERGRGNFPDRFSARQFPNYSSELNVNALLLGDSALYLCASSLRTGSTEAFFGQGTRLTVV.

This chain links TRBV30 with TRBJ2-7; D gene uncertain. V was trimmed by 1 base and J by 2 bases, leaving 3 bases between them. Germline V gene lookup returns CDR1 GTSNPN and CDR2 SVGIG (reference sequence). The CDR3 runs 11 residues. CDR3 residues: CAWSGAYEQYF. Here the CDR3 DNA reads TGTGCCTGGAGTGGAGCCTACGAGCAGTACTTC. Full variable domain (outside the CDR3, taken from reference TRBV30 and TRBJ2-7): SQTIHQWPATLVQPVGSPLSLECTVEGTSNPNLYWYRQAAGRGLQLLFYSVGIGQISSEVPQNLSASRPQDRQFILSSKKLLLSDSGFYLCAWSGAYEQYFGPGTRLTVT.

The rearrangement uses TRBV7-2 and TRBJ1-2; D is undetermined. Germline-derived CDR1 and CDR2 are SGHTA and FQGNSA. The CDR3 consists of 12 residues. Deletions cut 10 bases from V and 3 bases from J, with 12 bases between. CDR3 nucleotide sequence: TGTGCCATCGTTCGTACAGACTATGGCTACACCTTC. Translated: CAIVRTDYGYTF.

The genes are TRBV5-1 and TRBJ2-7, with 7 nucleotides matching TRBD1. CDR1 SGHRS and CDR2 YFSETQ come from the germline V gene. V shed 2 bases and J 7 bases; nucleotides not matched to a gene: 0. This CDR3 contains 11 residues. The CDR3 loop reads CASSLQGEQYF. The DNA for the CDR3 is TGCGCCAGCAGCTTACAGGGGGAGCAGTACTTC.

The chain carries TRBV28 and TRBJ1-2, with D possibly TRBD1 on 5 matching bases. Germline loops: CDR1 MDHEN, CDR2 SYDVKM. Trimming cost V 6 bases and J 4 bases, with 12 bases left between them. The CDR3 has 13 residues. The CDR3 nucleotides are TGTGCCAGCAGCCTGACAGTTCCCTATGGCTACACCTTC. Its translation is CASSLTVPYGYTF.

The rearrangement uses TRBV11-2 and TRBJ2-7, with a possible D match to TRBD2 (6 bases). The CDR3 sequence is 15 residues long. CDR1 and CDR2 from the germline V gene are SGHAT and FQNNGV. V shed 2 bases and J shed 3 bases, with 14 bases lying between them. The CDR3 region is CASSLMPSAVYEQYV. The CDR3 region has the DNA TGTGCCAGCAGCTTAATGCCTAGCGCGGTCTACGAGCAGTACGTC.

The chain links TRBV12-3 or TRBV12-4 to TRBJ1-1, with D unresolved. The CDR3 is 12 amino acids. Trimming stripped 7 bases from V and 6 bases from J, with 12 bases between. The CDR3 protein is CASTQTGAEAFF. The CDR3 region has the DNA TGTGCCAGCACTCAAACCGGGGCTGAAGCTTTCTTT.

Points on this clone: One junction end does not reproduce the germline sequence, and a read error may be involved. The chain combines TRBV7-7 with TRBJ2-5; perhaps TRBD1 as D (7 bases). Germline V gene lookup returns CDR1 SSHAT and CDR2 FNYEAQ (reference sequence). This CDR3 has 15 residues. The CDR3 here is CASSPLRGVQETQYF. In DNA, the CDR3 is TGTGCTAGCAGCCCCCTCAGGGGGGTTCAAGAGACCCAGTACTTC.

The rearrangement links TRBV4-3 to TRBJ1-4, with D unresolved. The CDR3 extends over 14 amino acids. V lost 0 bases and J 7 bases, leaving 9 bases between the germline ends. Germline CDR1 LGHNA, CDR2 YSLEER. The chain's CDR3 is CASSQDRLSEKLFF. As DNA, the CDR3 is TGCGCCAGCAGCCAAGACCGACTAAGTGAAAAACTGTTTTTT.